Sequencing of this T cell receptor beta chain was carried out in a study of post-analysis software for immune sequencing data. Study overall: In terms of disease course, relapsing-remitting, secondary progressive and progressive-relapsing multiple sclerosis were included. General study points: Samples made in the same batch grouped tightly together by F measure. Patients used several TRBV segments, including TRBV5-6, TRBV5-1 and TRBV20-1, more often than controls. Controls showed significantly higher normalized Chao1 diversity than did multiple sclerosis patients.

The library was made from cDNA and included unique molecular identifiers. From the PCR reads, TCRdb called clonotypes with MiXCR, one entry per CDR3 protein. Among 750,000 to 900,000 distinct CDR3 sequences listed, about half were seen once. Turning to this clonotype: As yet, its antigen is unknown.

Germline V gives CDR1 SGHAT, CDR2 FQNNGV. The CDR3 is made up of 14 amino acids. Between the trimmed V and J ends, which lost 3 bases and 3 bases, there was a span of 11 bases. The clonotype was recovered from a girl aged 5-17 years with multiple sclerosis. The chain links TRBV11-2 to TRBJ2-5; D may match TRBD1 or TRBD2 (5 bases each). The source material was blood. The CDR3 protein is CASSFWDPKETQYF. CDR3 DNA sequence: TGTGCCAGCAGCTTTTGGGACCCAAAAGAGACCCAGTACTTC.